This T cell receptor beta chain was recovered during a study of T cells in tuberculosis. Adolescents were screened for latent TB by skin test and IGRA. Repertoires were generated with immunoSEQ multiplex PCR, while TCRdb's copy carries only in-frame clones and drops some. The sample shows about 32,000 clones, 94% of them seen only once. CDR1 is SNHLY, CDR2 FYNNEI, per germline. This CDR3 is 12 amino acids long. Trimming took 8 bases from V and 10 from J, leaving 14 bases between them. The chain uses TRBV2 and TRBJ2-2; D may be TRBD1 (5 bases). This TCR came from a donor aged 10 to 29 with latent tuberculosis or without tuberculosis infection. The source material was PBMCs. CDR3 in DNA: TGTGCCAGCCAGGGAACGTATCAGGAGCTGTTTTTT. Residues: CASQGTYQELFF.